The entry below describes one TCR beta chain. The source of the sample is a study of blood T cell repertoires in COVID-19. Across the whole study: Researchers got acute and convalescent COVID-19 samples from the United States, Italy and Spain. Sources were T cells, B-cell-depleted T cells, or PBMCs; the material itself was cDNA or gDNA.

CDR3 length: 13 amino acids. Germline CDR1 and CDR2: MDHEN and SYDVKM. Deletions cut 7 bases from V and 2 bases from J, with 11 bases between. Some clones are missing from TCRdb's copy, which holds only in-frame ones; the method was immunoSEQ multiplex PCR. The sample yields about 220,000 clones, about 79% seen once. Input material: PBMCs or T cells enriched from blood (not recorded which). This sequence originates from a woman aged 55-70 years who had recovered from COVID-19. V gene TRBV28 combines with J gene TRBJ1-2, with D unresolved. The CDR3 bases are TGTGCCAGCACACGCGGGCAGAACTATGGCTACACCTTC. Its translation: CASTRGQNYGYTF.